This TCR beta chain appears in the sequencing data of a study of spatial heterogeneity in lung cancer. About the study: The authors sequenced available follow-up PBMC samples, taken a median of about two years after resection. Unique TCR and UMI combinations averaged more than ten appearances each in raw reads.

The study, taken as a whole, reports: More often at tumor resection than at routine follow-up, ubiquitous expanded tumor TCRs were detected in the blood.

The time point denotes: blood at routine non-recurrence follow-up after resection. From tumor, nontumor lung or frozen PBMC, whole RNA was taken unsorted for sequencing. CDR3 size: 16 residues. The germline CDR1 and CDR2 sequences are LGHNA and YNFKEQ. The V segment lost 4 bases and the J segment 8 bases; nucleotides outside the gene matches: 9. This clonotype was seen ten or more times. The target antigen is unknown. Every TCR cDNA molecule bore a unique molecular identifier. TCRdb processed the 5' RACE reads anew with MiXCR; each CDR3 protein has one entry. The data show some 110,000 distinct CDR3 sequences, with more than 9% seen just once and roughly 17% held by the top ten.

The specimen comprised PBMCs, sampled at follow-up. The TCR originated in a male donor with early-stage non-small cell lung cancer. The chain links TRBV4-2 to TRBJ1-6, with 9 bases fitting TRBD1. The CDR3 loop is CASSRDRGNRHSPLHF. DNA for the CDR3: TGTGCCAGCAGCCGTGACAGGGGGAACCGACATTCACCCCTCCACTTT.